These T cell receptor beta chains were read from a single sample in a study of identical twins' blood T cells. A single record per CDR3 protein comes from TCRdb applying MiXCR to the 5' RACE reads. The sample includes hundreds of thousands of distinct CDR3 sequences, 28% seen only once; the top ten take around 5.6%. Specimen: PBMCs. The receptors here all came from a woman aged 18 to 50 in good health. Both conserved end residues are part of each CDR3. Fields, in order: J gene, D gene, clone size, V gene, CDR3 DNA, CDR3 protein. A D gene is named only where the DNA matches it firmly. Only part of the rows carry a size: once, few, many, or a class if the clone is expanded.

j_call: TRBJ1-3; d_call: .; clone_size: .; v_call: TRBV7-9; cdr3_nt: TGTGCCAGCAGCCCTGGACGGTTCAACTCTGGAAACACCATATATTTT; cdr3_aa: CASSPGRFNSGNTIYF
j_call: TRBJ1-2; d_call: .; clone_size: .; v_call: TRBV12-3/TRBV12-4; cdr3_nt: TGTGCCAGCACAGGGTCACTGAGGTTCAACTATGGCTACACCTTC; cdr3_aa: CASTGSLRFNYGYTF
j_call: TRBJ2-1; d_call: TRBD2; clone_size: few; v_call: TRBV7-2; cdr3_nt: TGTGCCAGCAGCTCGTCTAGCGGGACATACAATGAGCAGTTCTTC; cdr3_aa: CASSSSSGTYNEQFF
j_call: TRBJ2-5; d_call: .; clone_size: .; v_call: TRBV29-1; cdr3_nt: TGCAGCGTTGGGGGGACCGGAAAAGAGACCCAGTACTTC; cdr3_aa: CSVGGTGKETQYF
j_call: TRBJ1-4; d_call: .; clone_size: .; v_call: TRBV7-6; cdr3_nt: TGTGCCAGCAGCTTAGGGTTTCTAGATAATAATGAAAAACTGTTTTTT; cdr3_aa: CASSLGFLDNNEKLFF
j_call: TRBJ1-4; d_call: TRBD1; clone_size: few; v_call: TRBV3-1; cdr3_nt: TGTGCCAGCAGCCCGGGACAGCGAGGGAAACTGTTTTTT; cdr3_aa: CASSPGQRGKLFF
j_call: TRBJ1-1; d_call: TRBD1; clone_size: .; v_call: TRBV20-1; cdr3_nt: TGCAGTGCTAGAGCTCCCGACAGGGCGAACACTGAAGCTTTCTTT; cdr3_aa: CSARAPDRANTEAFF
j_call: TRBJ2-7; d_call: .; clone_size: .; v_call: TRBV5-1; cdr3_nt: TGCGCCAGCAGCTTAGGCGGGACAACCTACGAGCAGTACTTC; cdr3_aa: CASSLGGTTYEQYF
j_call: TRBJ1-2; d_call: .; clone_size: many; v_call: TRBV20-1; cdr3_nt: TGCAGTGCTAGCGAGGGGAAACTGAACTATGGCTACACCTTC; cdr3_aa: CSASEGKLNYGYTF
j_call: TRBJ1-2; d_call: .; clone_size: .; v_call: TRBV12-3/TRBV12-4; cdr3_nt: TGTGCCAGCAGTATAGGGGGTTATGGCTACACCTTC; cdr3_aa: CASSIGGYGYTF
j_call: TRBJ1-5; d_call: TRBD1; clone_size: .; v_call: TRBV20-1; cdr3_nt: TGCAGTGCTTGGTCCGGGACAGATAATCAGCCCCAGCATTTT; cdr3_aa: CSAWSGTDNQPQHF
j_call: TRBJ1-2; d_call: TRBD1; clone_size: few; v_call: TRBV29-1; cdr3_nt: TGCAGCCCAGGGGGTGGGGGGCGCAACTATGGCTACACCTTC; cdr3_aa: CSPGGGGRNYGYTF